The next 25 T cell receptor beta chains were all read from a single sample in a study of CD8 T cells in Susac syndrome. Reverse transcription used roughly 0.45 to 1 ug RNA and random hexamers. One entry per CDR3 protein, called by TCRdb with MiXCR from the immunoSEQ multiplex PCR reads. This table has about 140,000 distinct CDR3 sequences, approximately 93% appearing once. The sample comprised CD8+ T cells from PBMCs. These TCRs come from a human donor in good health.

The chain links TRBV12-3 or TRBV12-4 to TRBJ2-7; perhaps TRBD2 as D (6 bases). V was clipped by 7 bases and J by 2 bases, with 15 bases between them. The CDR3 contains 14 residues. The CDR3 DNA reads TGTGCCAGCACTACCGGGACTGGGCCCTACGAGCAGTACTTC. Translation: CASTTGTGPYEQYF.

This clonotype was picked up one time. The genes are TRBV30 and TRBJ2-3; 7 bases match TRBD2. The ends lost 5 bases at V and 2 bases at J; junction bases unmatched: 7. Germline V gene data show CDR1 as GTSNPN and CDR2 as SVGIG (reference sequence). The CDR3 totals 14 residues. The CDR3 spells CAWSISGNTDTQYF. The CDR3 DNA reads TGTGCCTGGTCGATAAGCGGGAACACAGATACGCAGTATTTT.

The chain combines TRBV30 with TRBJ2-1; 8 nucleotides agree with TRBD1. The CDR3 has 12 residues. The germline gives CDR1 GTSNPN, CDR2 SVGIG (reference sequence). Trimming removed 7 bases from V and 4 bases from J; junction bases left unmatched: 3. CDR3 in amino acids: CAYGQGYNEQFF. The CDR3 nucleotides read TGTGCCTACGGACAGGGTTACAATGAGCAGTTCTTC.

The chain recombines TRBV4-3 with TRBJ1-1; maybe TRBD1 (5 bases). Germline V gene sequence: CDR1 LGHNA, CDR2 YSLEER. V was clipped by 3 bases and J by 5 bases, with 19 bases between them. The CDR3 sequence is 16 residues long. In nucleotides, the CDR3 is TGCGCCAGCAGCCAGATTGACGATTGGGGGAATACTGAAGCTTTCTTT. It specifies CASSQIDDWGNTEAFF.

The rearrangement joins TRBV28 to TRBJ1-2; TRBD1 aligns across 7 bases. J was trimmed by 4 bases and V by 5 bases; bases with no gene match: 7. Germline CDR1 MDHEN, CDR2 SYDVKM. The CDR3 has 14 residues. CDR3 DNA: TGTGCCAGCAGTACGACAGGGATCAGCTATGGCTACACCTTC. Its protein is CASSTTGISYGYTF.

This rearrangement joins TRBV20-1 to TRBJ2-1; D call uncertain. V lost 3 bases to trimming and J lost 13 bases, with 10 bases between them. The CDR3 contains 10 residues. The germline CDR1 and CDR2 sequences are DFQATT and SNEGSKA (reference sequence). The CDR3 DNA reads as TGCAGTGCTAGGGGTGGGATCCAGTTCTTC. Its translation: CSARGGIQFF.

This chain joins TRBV28 and TRBJ1-4; D gene unclear. V shed 0 bases and J shed 8 bases, with 10 bases lying between them. Germline V gene lookup returns CDR1 MDHEN and CDR2 SYDVKM. This CDR3 comprises 14 residues. CDR3: CASSLWTVREKLFF. CDR3 nucleotide sequence: TGTGCCAGCAGTTTATGGACGGTTAGGGAAAAACTGTTTTTT.

This clonotype was seen a few times. The gene calls are TRBV24-1 and TRBJ2-5; D is possibly TRBD2 (6 bases). Trimming removed 0 bases at V and 0 bases at J, with 7 bases between. This CDR3 contains 15 residues. CDR1 KGHDR and CDR2 SFDVKD come from the germline V gene. The CDR3 DNA sequence: TGTGCCACCAGTGATTTGTGGGGGGACCAAGAGACCCAGTACTTC. It translates to CATSDLWGDQETQYF.

The rearrangement links TRBV19 to TRBJ2-7; D is possibly TRBD2 (5 bases). V was shortened by 1 base and J by 6 bases, with 7 bases between the two germline ends. This CDR3 comprises 12 residues. Germline-derived CDR1 and CDR2 are LNHDA and SQIVND (reference sequence). DNA of the CDR3: TGTGCCAGTAGTATAGTAGGAGGCGAGCAGTACTTC. Translating it yields CASSIVGGEQYF.

The chain recombines TRBV7-9 with TRBJ2-3; tentative D call: TRBD2 (6 bases). The CDR3 loop spans 15 amino acids. Germline lookup yields CDR1 SEHNR and CDR2 FQNEAQ (reference sequence). With 4 bases removed from V and 6 bases from J, the gap between germline ends came to 17 bases. CDR3 residues: CASSSPTGGPDTQYF. Written as DNA, the CDR3 is TGTGCCAGCAGCTCCCCGACCGGGGGTCCGGATACGCAGTATTTT.

V usage is TRBV11-2 and J usage is TRBJ2-5; TRBD1 is a possible D gene (5 bases). The CDR3 is 15 amino acids. The ends were cut back, 4 bases at V and 1 base at J, with 13 bases in the middle. Germline-derived CDR1 and CDR2 are SGHAT and FQNNGV. The CDR3 loop is CASSSLRQIQETQYF. The DNA for the CDR3 is TGTGCCAGCAGCTCTCTACGACAGATCCAAGAGACCCAGTACTTC.

This clonotype has a single count. The gene calls are TRBV28 and TRBJ2-1, with 14 bases identical to TRBD2. Trimming took 3 bases from V and 9 from J; bases not matched to a gene: 13. The CDR3 totals 18 residues. Germline V gene sequence: CDR1 MDHEN, CDR2 SYDVKM. CDR3 sequence: CASSFHRLAGGPGVEQFF. CDR3 nucleotides: TGTGCCAGCAGTTTCCACAGACTAGCGGGAGGGCCGGGTGTTGAGCAGTTCTTC.

This chain connects TRBV5-1 to TRBJ2-5, with D possibly being TRBD1 (5 bases). Germline CDR1 is SGHRS and CDR2 is YFSETQ. The CDR3 is 15 residues long. Trimming removed 0 bases from V and 0 bases from J, with 9 bases in between. The CDR3 here is CASSLVRGHQETQYF. CDR3 coding DNA: TGCGCCAGCAGCTTGGTTAGGGGCCACCAAGAGACCCAGTACTTC.

This rearrangement joins TRBV9 to TRBJ1-2; D gene uncertain. Between the trimmed V and J ends, which lost 7 bases and 3 bases, there was a span of 7 bases. Germline assignment: CDR1 SGDLS and CDR2 YYNGEE. The CDR3 covers 11 residues. CDR3 loop: CASWSHYGYTF. CDR3 coding DNA: TGTGCCAGCTGGAGCCACTATGGCTACACCTTC.

V and J are TRBV27 and TRBJ2-1; D is possibly TRBD2 (5 bases). V was cut by 4 bases and J by 1 base, with 8 bases left in between. CDR1 is MNHEY, CDR2 SMNVEV, per germline (reference sequence). The CDR3 is 14 amino acids. Written as DNA, the CDR3 is TGTGCCAGCAGTTCGGGAAGTTCCTACAATGAGCAGTTCTTC. This gives the protein CASSSGSSYNEQFF.

The chain carries TRBV27 and TRBJ2-7; 10 positions match TRBD1. J was trimmed by 7 bases and V by 5 bases; bases with no gene match: 8. CDR3 length equals 14 residues. Germline V lookup: CDR1 MNHEY, CDR2 SMNVEV (reference sequence). The CDR3 protein is CASSRPGQGREQYF. The CDR3 nucleotides are TGTGCCAGCAGTAGGCCGGGACAGGGGAGGGAGCAGTACTTC.

The chain links TRBV27 to TRBJ2-3; the D gene is possibly TRBD2 (5 bases). V lost 5 bases and J 5 bases, leaving 14 bases between the germline ends. Germline V gene sequence: CDR1 MNHEY, CDR2 SMNVEV (reference sequence). The CDR3 contains 14 residues. The CDR3 coding sequence is TGTGCCAGCAGTCCCGGGAATGAGGTAGATACGCAGTATTTT. It is translated as CASSPGNEVDTQYF.

This rearrangement joins TRBV19 to TRBJ2-1; D is possibly TRBD1 (5 bases). Germline V lookup: CDR1 LNHDA, CDR2 SQIVND (reference sequence). Between the trimmed V and J ends, which lost 3 bases and 5 bases, there was a span of 8 bases. This CDR3 contains 13 residues. The CDR3 here is CASSMGPDNEQFF. Written as DNA, the CDR3 is TGTGCCAGTAGTATGGGGCCAGACAATGAGCAGTTCTTC.

This chain connects TRBV9 to TRBJ2-3; TRBD2 matches 11 bases. This CDR3 has 16 residues. V lost 3 bases to trimming and J lost 2 bases; unmatched junction nucleotides: 5. Germline V lookup: CDR1 SGDLS, CDR2 YYNGEE. The DNA for the CDR3 is TGTGCCAGCAGCGGGCTAGCGGGAGGCCACACAGATACGCAGTATTTT. This translates into CASSGLAGGHTDTQYF.

This chain connects TRBV6-2 or TRBV6-3 to TRBJ2-7, with D tentatively TRBD2 (5 bases). The V end lost 2 bases, the J end lost 2 bases, and 7 bases lay between the germline ends. Germline V CDR1 and CDR2: MNHEY, SVGEGT. This CDR3 comprises 13 residues. CDR3 residues: CASSYEGTYEQYF. CDR3 coding DNA: TGTGCCAGCAGTTACGAGGGTACCTACGAGCAGTACTTC.

The chain combines TRBV29-1 with TRBJ2-1; no firm D call. The V end lost 3 bases, the J end lost 2 bases, and 8 bases lay between the germline ends. The V gene's germline CDR1 is SQVTM and CDR2 ANQGSEA. This CDR3 spans 13 amino acids. This chain's CDR3 is CSVEPGTYNEQFF. As DNA, the CDR3 is TGCAGCGTTGAGCCTGGGACCTACAATGAGCAGTTCTTC.

The chain recombines TRBV7-9 with TRBJ2-1, with 7 bases matching TRBD2. The germline gives CDR1 SEHNR, CDR2 FQNEAQ (reference sequence). Trimming at V came to 10 bases and at J to 6 bases, leaving 9 bases not matched to a gene. CDR3 length: 13 residues. The CDR3 coding sequence is TGTGCCAATGGAGGCGGGAGTTTCAATGAGCAGTTCTTC. Residues: CANGGGSFNEQFF. The full variable domain, completed using reference TRBV7-9 and TRBJ2-1, is DTGVSQNPRHKITKRGQNVTFRCDPISEHNRLYWYRQTLGQGPEFLTYFQNEAQLEKSRLLSDRFSAERPKGSFSTLEIQRTEQGDSAMYLCANGGGSFNEQFFGPGTRLTVL.

V usage is TRBV27 and J usage is TRBJ2-1, with 7 positions matching TRBD1. CDR1 MNHEY and CDR2 SMNVEV come from the germline V gene (reference sequence). Trimming took 5 bases from V and 5 from J; bases not matched to a gene: 6. This CDR3 is built from 14 residues. The CDR3 DNA reads as TGTGCCAGCAGTCGAGGGGGCCAACACAATGAGCAGTTCTTC. This codes for CASSRGGQHNEQFF.

The CDR3 DNA reads TGTGCCACCAGCAATAGCGGGAGGGCTTACGAGCAGTACTTC. It is translated as CATSNSGRAYEQYF. V usage is TRBV15 and J usage is TRBJ2-7; the match to TRBD2 covers 11 bases. CDR1 and CDR2 (germline): LNHNV, YYDKDF (reference sequence). Trimming cost V 4 bases and J 4 bases; bases outside gene matches: 3. This CDR3 has 14 amino acids.

The chain uses TRBV20-1 and TRBJ2-1; 7 bases match TRBD2. The germline V gene encodes CDR1 DFQATT and CDR2 SNEGSKA (reference sequence). Germline trimming cut 0 bases from V and 3 bases from J; bases unmatched to any gene: 8. This CDR3 comprises 16 residues. The CDR3 sequence: CSARDPLASGYNEQFF. The CDR3 DNA reads as TGCAGTGCTAGAGATCCATTGGCTAGCGGCTACAATGAGCAGTTCTTC.